The clone carrying this TCR beta chain was observed a handful of times. The data derive from a study of blood T cell repertoires in COVID-19. The overall study: The origin of the acute and convalescent COVID-19 samples was the United States, Italy and Spain.

In the authors' workflow: Estimation of nucleated cell counts was performed using reference gene primer amplification. Assay used: immunoSEQ multiplex PCR; TCRdb lists only in-frame clones, some missing. V, J and clone size are taken as reported in that table, and D and trimming were inferred from the DNA itself. The table has about 15,000 clones, around 89% seen once. Sequencing used peripheral blood. This TCR was recovered from a human donor in a cohort sampled during active COVID-19.

The CDR3 here is CASSGRGGLYSNQPQHF. CDR3 bases: TGTGCCAGCAGCGGCAGGGGAGGGCTTTATAGCAATCAGCCCCAGCATTTT. The V call is TRBV19, the J call TRBJ1-5; perhaps TRBD1 as D (6 bases). Trimming stripped 9 bases from V and 0 bases from J, with 21 bases between. Germline CDR1 LNHDA, CDR2 SQIVND (reference sequence). This CDR3 comprises 17 residues.